The 27 T cell receptor beta chains below all came from one sample that was sequenced in a study of blood T cells in healthy people across ages. A second PCR, run for roughly 7 to 12 cycles, used a sample-barcoded 5' primer plus a J-beta primer mix. TCRdb re-derived calls from the 5' RACE reads in MiXCR, one entry per CDR3 protein. The sample has some 1.8 million distinct CDR3 sequences; about two fifths are singletons. Sequenced: blood. The receptors were gathered from a human donor in good health.

The gene calls are TRBV29-1 and TRBJ2-3, with TRBD2 identical over 9 bases. J gave up 1 base and V 7 bases, and 9 bases lay outside the gene matches. CDR1 SQVTM and CDR2 ANQGSEA come from the germline V gene. This CDR3 contains 15 residues. The DNA of the CDR3 is TGCAGCGGCACCCTAGCGGGGTTAGGCACAGATACGCAGTATTTT. Protein: CSGTLAGLGTDTQYF.

The chain is built from TRBV20-1 and TRBJ2-7, with a tentative D call TRBD1 (5 bases). Germline-derived CDR1 and CDR2 are DFQATT and SNEGSKA (reference sequence). This CDR3 spans 13 amino acids. V was pared by 3 bases and J by 5 bases, with 14 bases between. The CDR3 DNA is TGCAGTGCTAGGGGCAGGGAAGGGGACGAGCAGTACTTC. Its protein is CSARGREGDEQYF.

V usage is TRBV5-4 and J usage is TRBJ1-2, with 11 positions matching TRBD1. The CDR3 loop spans 15 amino acids. Unmatched junction bases numbered 5, after V lost 0 bases and J lost 7 bases. The germline CDR1 and CDR2 sequences are SGHNT and YYREEE (reference sequence). The CDR3 reads CASSLGTGGAGGYTF. The CDR3 DNA is TGTGCCAGCAGCTTGGGGACAGGGGGCGCCGGTGGCTACACCTTC.

The gene calls are TRBV5-1 and TRBJ1-1; D remains unclear. Germline V gene lookup returns CDR1 SGHRS and CDR2 YFSETQ. V lost 1 base and J 5 bases, leaving 15 bases between the germline ends. This CDR3 has 15 residues. CDR3 loop: CASSLWGTRSTEAFF. The CDR3 region has the DNA TGCGCCAGCAGCTTGTGGGGAACTAGGAGTACTGAAGCTTTCTTT. The full variable domain, its missing parts supplied by reference TRBV5-1 and TRBJ1-1, is KAGVTQTPRYLIKTRGQQVTLSCSPISGHRSVSWYQQTPGQGLQFLFEYFSETQRNKGNFPGRFSGRQFSNSRSEMNVSTLELGDSALYLCASSLWGTRSTEAFFGQGTRLTVV.

The chain links TRBV5-1 to TRBJ2-3; no reliable D call. V dropped 1 base and J dropped 1 base, with 7 bases sitting between them. CDR1 is SGHRS and CDR2 is YFSETQ in the germline V gene. The CDR3 is 14 residues long. This CDR3 is CASSLLFGTDTQYF. The CDR3 nucleotides read TGCGCCAGCAGCTTGCTATTCGGCACAGATACGCAGTATTTT.

This clonotype has only a few counts. The rearrangement joins TRBV9 to TRBJ1-1; TRBD1 might be the D (5 bases). Trimming stripped 2 bases from V and 4 bases from J, with 9 bases between. Germline CDR1 and CDR2: SGDLS and YYNGEE. The CDR3 loop spans 13 amino acids. The CDR3 bases are TGTGCCAGCAGCGTCCAGGGCGCCACTGAAGCTTTCTTT. This codes for CASSVQGATEAFF.

The chain uses TRBV28 and TRBJ2-1; 11 bases are shared with TRBD2. This CDR3 region has 15 residues. J gave up 8 bases and V 3 bases, and 6 bases lay outside the gene matches. From germline, CDR1 is MDHEN and CDR2 SYDVKM. CDR3: CASSFLAGGVDEQFF. The CDR3 DNA is TGTGCCAGCAGTTTTTTAGCGGGGGGGGTCGATGAGCAGTTCTTC.

This clonotype showed up just once. The chain has TRBV5-1 and TRBJ1-1; TRBD1 agrees at 7 bases. V shed 1 base and J 7 bases; nucleotides not matched to a gene: 4. From germline, CDR1 is SGHRS and CDR2 YFSETQ. The CDR3 is 13 amino acids. Here the CDR3 DNA reads TGCGCCAGCAGCTTGACAGGGGAGCTTGAAGCTTTCTTT. Translation gives CASSLTGELEAFF.

This chain joins TRBV29-1 and TRBJ1-1, with unresolved D. The CDR3 covers 9 residues. Per germline, CDR1 SQVTM and CDR2 ANQGSEA. The CDR3: CGDGTEAFF. CDR3 nucleotides: TGCGGCGATGGAACTGAAGCTTTCTTT.

About this clonotype: No conserved phenylalanine or tryptophan ends this CDR3, so it is likely a read error. J is TRBJ1-1 and V is TRBV7-2, with D perhaps TRBD1 (6 bases). Germline V gives CDR1 SGHTA, CDR2 FQGNSA. This CDR3 is 15 amino acids long. V was shortened by 1 base and J by 4 bases, with 13 bases between the two germline ends. The DNA of the CDR3 is TGTGCCAGCAGCTTAGTGTTTTGGGGGGCCACTGAAGCTTTCGTT. It codes for CASSLVFWGATEAFV.

This clonotype has more than one count but fewer than ten. The chain recombines TRBV20-1 with TRBJ2-5; D ambiguous. V was cut by 6 bases and J by 0 bases, with 8 bases left in between. Per germline, CDR1 DFQATT and CDR2 SNEGSKA (reference sequence). CDR3 length equals 12 residues. CDR3 sequence reads: CSARPYQETQYF. For the CDR3, the DNA is TGCAGTGCCCGACCGTACCAAGAGACCCAGTACTTC.

This clonotype has a handful of counts. The chain couples TRBV7-3 to TRBJ2-6; 9 bases map to TRBD1. With V trimmed by 5 bases and J by 2 bases, 10 bases remained unmatched. Germline CDR1 reads SGHTA; CDR2 reads FQGTGA. The CDR3 contains 18 residues. The CDR3 region has the DNA TGTGCCAGCAGCCGACCGGGACAGGGCTCTCCTGGGGCCAACGTCCTGACTTTC. Protein sequence: CASSRPGQGSPGANVLTF.

To note about this clonotype: Relative to the germline gene, one junction end is altered; a read error may explain this. The chain uses TRBV7-9 and TRBJ2-1, with TRBD1 matching 9 bases. This CDR3 comprises 18 residues. The germline V gene has CDR1 SEHNR and CDR2 FQNEAQ (reference sequence). The CDR3 protein is CASSSWGGQGFTYNKQFF. In nucleotides, the CDR3 is TGTGCCAGCAGCTCTTGGGGGGGACAGGGTTTTACCTACAATAAGCAGTTCTTC.

The gene calls are TRBV5-1 and TRBJ2-3; D not certain. This CDR3 contains 14 residues. Trimming shortened V by 1 base and J by 2 bases, and 8 bases separated the two germline ends. From germline, CDR1 is SGHRS and CDR2 YFSETQ. The CDR3 sequence is CASSLWQYTDTQYF. DNA of the CDR3: TGCGCCAGCAGCTTGTGGCAGTACACAGATACGCAGTATTTT.

J is TRBJ1-4 and V is TRBV20-1; tentative D call: TRBD1 (5 bases). The CDR3 totals 14 residues. V lost 6 bases, J lost 3 bases, and 14 bases lay in between. Germline CDR1 and CDR2: DFQATT and SNEGSKA (reference sequence). In DNA, the CDR3 is TGCAGTGCGCCTGAGGGGACGGCTAATGAAAAACTGTTTTTT. It is translated as CSAPEGTANEKLFF.

The rearrangement joins TRBV4-1 to TRBJ2-7, with 11 bases identical to TRBD1. V shed 1 base, J shed 4 bases, and the junction held 6 bases outside the gene matches. The CDR3 length is 16 residues. Germline CDR1 and CDR2: MGHRA and YSYEKL. The CDR3 nucleotides are TGCGCCAGCAGCCAAGCTGGGACAGGGGGGGTTTACGAGCAGTACTTC. As protein: CASSQAGTGGVYEQYF.

This clonotype appeared a few times. This sequence joins TRBV7-9 and TRBJ2-5; 11 nucleotides line up with TRBD1. CDR1 is SEHNR and CDR2 is FQNEAQ in the germline V gene (reference sequence). V trimming: 5 bases; J trimming: 4 bases; junction bases outside the gene matches: 9. The CDR3 has 16 amino acids. The CDR3 here is CASSPVDRGLRETQYF. The CDR3 nucleotides are TGTGCCAGCAGCCCTGTGGACAGGGGGCTCAGAGAGACCCAGTACTTC.

The chain joins TRBV7-3 to TRBJ2-3; the D gene could be TRBD1 or TRBD2 (5 bases each). Germline CDR1 reads SGHTA; CDR2 reads FQGTGA. V was trimmed by 5 bases and J by 6 bases, leaving 21 bases between them. This CDR3 comprises 16 residues. The CDR3 nucleotides are TGTGCCAGCAGCCCGGGGCCCCATAACTCCCGGGATACGCAGTATTTT. The encoded protein is CASSPGPHNSRDTQYF.

The chain combines TRBV4-1 with TRBJ2-1; maybe TRBD2 (6 bases). CDR3 length: 17 residues. V gave up 0 bases and J gave up 4 bases, with 16 bases separating them. Germline CDR1 MGHRA, CDR2 YSYEKL. Here the CDR3 reads CASSQDLTGVSYNEQFF. The CDR3 DNA reads as TGCGCCAGCAGCCAAGATCTGACGGGGGTGAGTTACAATGAGCAGTTCTTC.

The rearrangement links TRBV5-1 to TRBJ2-4, with D maybe TRBD1 (6 bases). The CDR3 extends over 14 amino acids. Germline CDR1 and CDR2: SGHRS and YFSETQ. V was shortened by 0 bases and J by 7 bases, with 11 bases between the two germline ends. The CDR3 nucleotides read TGCGCCAGCAGCTTGGGGACAGAGGGGAACATTCAGTACTTC. Its protein product is CASSLGTEGNIQYF.

The V call is TRBV20-1, the J call TRBJ2-3; tentative D call: TRBD2 (6 bases). Trimming stripped 0 bases from V and 0 bases from J, with 13 bases between. The CDR3 is 16 residues long. CDR1 DFQATT and CDR2 SNEGSKA come from the germline V gene (reference sequence). The CDR3 DNA reads as TGCAGTGCTAGAGATTGGGGGGTTATCAGCACAGATACGCAGTATTTT. This gives the protein CSARDWGVISTDTQYF.

The chain recombines TRBV12-3 or TRBV12-4 with TRBJ2-2; D gene unclear. The CDR3 runs to 15 residues. V lost 4 bases and J 5 bases, leaving 14 bases between the germline ends. The CDR3 sequence is CASSSGRELTGELFF. The CDR3 DNA reads as TGTGCCAGCAGTTCGGGCAGAGAATTGACCGGGGAGCTGTTTTTT.

J is TRBJ1-2 and V is TRBV6-2 or TRBV6-3; no firm D call. The CDR3 sequence is 17 residues long. CDR1 and CDR2 (germline): MNHEY, SVGEGT. The V and J ends lost 5 bases and 3 bases respectively, with 22 bases between them. The CDR3 nucleotides are TGTGCCAGCAGTAAAGGACGGACGAACGAGGTGCACTATGGCTACACCTTC. This sequence encodes CASSKGRTNEVHYGYTF.

This chain uses TRBV20-1 with TRBJ2-3; D might be TRBD1 (6 bases). The CDR3 has 18 residues. V lost 1 base to trimming and J lost 1 base, with 21 bases between them. CDR1 is DFQATT, CDR2 SNEGSKA, per germline (reference sequence). The CDR3 sequence is CSARVGGLSDGGTDTQYF. CDR3 nucleotide sequence: TGCAGTGCTAGAGTAGGGGGATTAAGCGATGGCGGCACAGATACGCAGTATTTT.

In this sample, this clonotype turned up a few times. The chain has TRBV28 and TRBJ2-4; TRBD1 agrees at 7 bases. The J call may be mistaken, given a closer DNA end match to TRBJ2-5. This CDR3 is 14 amino acids long. Germline V gene lookup returns CDR1 MDHEN and CDR2 SYDVKM. For the CDR3, the DNA is TGTGCCAGCAGGTCCCGACAGGGTCGGGAGACCCAGTACTTC. This codes for CASRSRQGRETQYF.

The chain links TRBV3-1 to TRBJ2-1; 9 bases line up with TRBD2. The CDR3 totals 19 residues. V lost 0 bases to trimming and J lost 6 bases; unmatched junction nucleotides: 15. The germline V gene encodes CDR1 LGHDT and CDR2 YNNKEL (reference sequence). CDR3 sequence: CASSQDIFGGGAGSNEQFF. The CDR3 coding sequence is TGTGCCAGCAGCCAAGACATCTTTGGCGGGGGGGCTGGAAGCAATGAGCAGTTCTTC.

The table lists this clonotype with a few counts. This rearrangement joins TRBV5-5 to TRBJ2-7; D gene ambiguous. CDR1 is SGHKS and CDR2 is YYEKEE in the germline V gene (reference sequence). The length of the CDR3 is 14 residues. V was pared by 5 bases and J by 6 bases, with 18 bases between. The CDR3 is CASRGLTGEGEQYF. CDR3 DNA sequence: TGTGCCAGCAGGGGTCTGACTGGAGAAGGCGAGCAGTACTTC.